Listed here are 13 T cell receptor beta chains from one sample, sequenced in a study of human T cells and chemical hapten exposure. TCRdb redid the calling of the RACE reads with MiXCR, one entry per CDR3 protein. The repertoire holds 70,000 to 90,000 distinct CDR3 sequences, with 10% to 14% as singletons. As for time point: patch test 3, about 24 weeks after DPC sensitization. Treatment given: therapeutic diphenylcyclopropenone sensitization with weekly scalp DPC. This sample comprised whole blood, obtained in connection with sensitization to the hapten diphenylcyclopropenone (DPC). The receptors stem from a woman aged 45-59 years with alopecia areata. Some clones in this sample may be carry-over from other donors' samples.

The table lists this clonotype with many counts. Here the CDR3 reads CASSSTTSGLRTQYF. The DNA for the CDR3 is TGTGCCAGCAGTTCGACGACTAGCGGCCTCCGGACCCAGTACTTC. The chain carries TRBV12-3 or TRBV12-4 and TRBJ2-5; 9 nucleotides match TRBD2. This CDR3 has 15 residues. V lost 4 bases to trimming and J lost 7 bases; unmatched junction nucleotides: 10.

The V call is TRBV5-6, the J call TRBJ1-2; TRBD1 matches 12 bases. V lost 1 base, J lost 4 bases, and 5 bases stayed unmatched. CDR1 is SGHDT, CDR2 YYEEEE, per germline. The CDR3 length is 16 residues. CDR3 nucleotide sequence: TGTGCCAGCAGCTTGCCGGGACAGGGGGCCTCCTATGGCTACACCTTC. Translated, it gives CASSLPGQGASYGYTF.

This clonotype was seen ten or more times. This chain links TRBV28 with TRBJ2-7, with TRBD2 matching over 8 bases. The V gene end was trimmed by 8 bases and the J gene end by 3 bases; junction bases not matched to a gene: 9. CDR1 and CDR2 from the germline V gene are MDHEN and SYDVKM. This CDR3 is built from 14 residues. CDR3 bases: TGTGCCAGCTCCAGCGGGAGCGTTCTCTACGAGCAGTACTTC. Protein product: CASSSGSVLYEQYF.

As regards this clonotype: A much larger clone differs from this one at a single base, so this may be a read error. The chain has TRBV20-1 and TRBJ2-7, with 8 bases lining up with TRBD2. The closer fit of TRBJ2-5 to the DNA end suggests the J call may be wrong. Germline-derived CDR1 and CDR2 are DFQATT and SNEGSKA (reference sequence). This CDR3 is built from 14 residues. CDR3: CSARGIVTSATQYF. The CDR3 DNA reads TGCAGTGCTAGAGGAATCGTGACTAGCGCGACCCAGTACTTC.

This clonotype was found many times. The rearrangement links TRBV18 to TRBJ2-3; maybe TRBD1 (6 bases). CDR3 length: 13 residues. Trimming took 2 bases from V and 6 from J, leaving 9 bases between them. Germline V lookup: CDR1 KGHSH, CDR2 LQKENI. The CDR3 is CASSPSRGDTQYF. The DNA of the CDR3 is TGTGCCAGCTCACCATCCAGGGGCGATACGCAGTATTTT.

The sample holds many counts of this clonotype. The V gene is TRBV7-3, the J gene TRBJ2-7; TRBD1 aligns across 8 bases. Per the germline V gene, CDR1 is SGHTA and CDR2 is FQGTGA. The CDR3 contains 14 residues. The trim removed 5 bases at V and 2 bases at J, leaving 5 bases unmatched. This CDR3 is CASSTGTGPYEQYF. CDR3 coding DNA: TGTGCCAGCAGCACCGGGACAGGACCCTACGAGCAGTACTTC.

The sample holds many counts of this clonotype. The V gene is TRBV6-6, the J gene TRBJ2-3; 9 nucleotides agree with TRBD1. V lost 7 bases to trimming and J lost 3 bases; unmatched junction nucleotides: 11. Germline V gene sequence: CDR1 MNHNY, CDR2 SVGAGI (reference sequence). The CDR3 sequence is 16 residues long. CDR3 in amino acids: CASKGVGQGRTDTQYF. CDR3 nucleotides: TGTGCCAGCAAAGGAGTGGGACAGGGTAGGACAGATACGCAGTATTTT.

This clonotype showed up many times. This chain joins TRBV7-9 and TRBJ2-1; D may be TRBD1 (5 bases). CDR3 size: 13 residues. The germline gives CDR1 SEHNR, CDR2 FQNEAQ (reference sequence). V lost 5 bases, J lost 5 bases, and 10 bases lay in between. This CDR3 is CASSRGADNEQFF. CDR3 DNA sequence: TGTGCCAGCAGCCGTGGGGCCGACAATGAGCAGTTCTTC.

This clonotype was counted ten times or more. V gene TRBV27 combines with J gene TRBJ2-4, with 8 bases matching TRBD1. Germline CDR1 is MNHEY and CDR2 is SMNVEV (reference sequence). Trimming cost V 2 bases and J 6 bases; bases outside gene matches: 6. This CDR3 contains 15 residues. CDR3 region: CASSLQGAVGNIQYF. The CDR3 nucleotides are TGTGCCAGCAGTTTACAGGGGGCGGTGGGAAACATTCAGTACTTC.

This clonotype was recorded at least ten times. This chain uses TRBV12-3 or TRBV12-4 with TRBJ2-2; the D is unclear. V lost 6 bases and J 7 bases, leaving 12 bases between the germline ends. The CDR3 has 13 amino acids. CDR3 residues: CASSLKTLGELFF. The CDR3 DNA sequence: TGTGCCAGCAGCCTTAAAACGCTCGGGGAGCTGTTTTTT.

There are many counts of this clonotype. The CDR3 DNA sequence: TGTGCCAGCAGCTTTTTAGCGGGAGCGCGGTTCAATGAGCAGTTCTTC. This sequence encodes CASSFLAGARFNEQFF. The chain is built from TRBV11-2 and TRBJ2-1; TRBD2 agrees at 9 bases. Germline loops: CDR1 SGHAT, CDR2 FQNNGV. The trim removed 3 bases at V and 6 bases at J, leaving 9 bases unmatched. The CDR3 runs 16 residues.

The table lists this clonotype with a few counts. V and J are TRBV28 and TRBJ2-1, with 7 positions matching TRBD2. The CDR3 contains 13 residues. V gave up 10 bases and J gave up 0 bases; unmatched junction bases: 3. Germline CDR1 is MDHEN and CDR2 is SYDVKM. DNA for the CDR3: TGTGCCACCCTAGCGGACTCCTACAATGAGCAGTTCTTC. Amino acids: CATLADSYNEQFF.

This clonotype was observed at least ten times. CDR3 coding DNA: TGTGCCAGCAGTTCCCCGGGGGGAGCGGGGGCCTACAATGAGCAGTTCTTC. It codes for CASSSPGGAGAYNEQFF. The chain has TRBV6-2 or TRBV6-3 and TRBJ2-1, with TRBD2 matching 8 bases. J lost 2 bases, V lost 4 bases, and 10 bases had no gene match. Germline V gene lookup returns CDR1 MNHEY and CDR2 SVGEGT. The length of the CDR3 is 17 residues.